These T cell receptor beta chains were read from a single sample in a study of shared clonotypes between healthy human individuals. Profiling relied on immunoSEQ multiplex PCR, and the TCRdb table lists in-frame clones only, not all of them. The sample lists about 980,000 clones, over 75% seen once, with about 1.5% in the top ten. Material for sequencing was memory CD4+ T cells sorted from blood. All receptors derive from a man aged 18 to 29 in good health. CDR3s include the opening cysteine and the closing phenylalanine or tryptophan. Clone size is not always given. Where it is, it says once, few, many or a class for expanded clones.

>NA|TRBV11-2
CASSFGQGANTEAFF
>NA|TRBV5-6
CASSLLGAMVTHEQYF
>NA|TRBV6-5
CASSYRPDREEETQYF
>NA|TRBV5-4
CASSPDRGNYGYTF
>many|TRBV10-3
CAISESGDPGSNYGYTF
>NA|TRBV30
CAWGFDEQFF
>many|TRBV7-9
CASSADRPNTEAFF
>NA|TRBV11-2
CASSLIGVLNTEAFF
>NA|TRBV2
CASVYGRATGELFF
>NA|TRBV28
CASSLVQGDSPLHF
>NA|TRBV18
CASSPKHSGNTIYF
>NA|TRBV5-8
CASSQRQRVSGELFF
>few|TRBV7-2
CASSPFELGGRTEAFF
>few|TRBV2
CASSKEGGDWNEQFF
>few|TRBV7-9
CASDPGTGLQPQHF
>NA|TRBV30
CACPGGKNEKLFF
>NA|TRBV7-2
CASSQTGGNEQFF
>few|TRBV28
CASSFPMRDSAANYGYTF
>NA|TRBV28
CASSLLSGAKNEKLFF
>NA|TRBV19
CASTTQGTPNEQFF
>NA|TRBV7-9
CASTPGQGRTDTQYF
>NA|TRBV7-2
CASRSGPQNTEAFF
>once|TRBV2
CASSEARLAGGTFSYEQYF
>NA|TRBV11-3
CASSFISSGGQETQYF
>many|TRBV5-1
CASSLGGNTYNEQFF
>NA|TRBV4-1
CASSAVAGLNSPLHF
>NA|TRBV27
CASSLLGTGGYQPQHF
>NA|TRBV6-1
CASSEGSGGKLFF
>NA|TRBV7-2
CASSSRAELYYNEQFF
>NA|TRBV2
CASRSRQGLWEKLFF
>NA|TRBV6-1
CASKGPNTGELFF
>NA|TRBV6-1
CASSEYRGPEQYF
>once|TRBV10-1
CASSPNPDTNKNIQYF
>NA|TRBV5-4
CASSLGDSQVPAFF
>NA|TRBV20-1
CSAGGQWEQFF
>NA|TRBV4-1
CASSQDWWQPQHF
>once|TRBV7-2
CASGSGGHGANVLTF
>NA|TRBV10-3
CAISDAQVGYTF
>NA|TRBV7-2
CASSLGLAGGEQYF
>NA|TRBV18
CASSPVGIGGNQPQHF